This TCR beta chain was sequenced in a study of T-cell reconstitution after alpha-beta-depleted transplantation in children. Study conclusions and caveats: In patients about two months after transplant, alpha-beta T cells reportedly arose from several hundred expanded graft clones. T cells produced anew were the main source of T-cell counts and diversity one year after transplant.

Preparation of the TCRbeta library involved a method that used unique molecular identifiers. Each CDR3 protein is one row after TCRdb ran MiXCR on the PCR reads. Here the sample spans about 900,000 distinct CDR3 sequences, around 30% being singletons. On this clonotype: As yet, its antigen is unknown.

The CDR3 extends over 15 amino acids. V was clipped by 7 bases and J by 7 bases; unmatched bases: 13. Germline CDR1 and CDR2: MNHEY and SVGAGI. V is TRBV6-5 and J is TRBJ2-1; 7 nucleotides line up with TRBD1. The sequence was collected from a boy under two years old who had a stem cell transplant for SCID, so the T cells may come from the graft donor. Sequenced here: PBMCs, mostly from graft donor cells, sampled 360 days after TCRalphabeta/CD19-depleted stem cell transplant. The CDR3, as DNA: TGTGCCAGCATTAGAAACCGGGACAGTAAAAATGAGCAGTTCTTC. Its translation is CASIRNRDSKNEQFF.